These T cell receptor beta chains were read from a single sample in a study of blood T cell repertoires in COVID-19. The protocol was immunoSEQ multiplex PCR, while the TCRdb copy is restricted to in-frame clones and leaves out a portion. The sample has some 180,000 clones, roughly four fifths seen once. Sequencing was performed on peripheral blood. The receptors shown here come from an elderly woman with COVID-19, enrolled during active disease. Each CDR3 is given with its conserved first and last residue. D genes are given only for firm matches. Not every row has a clone size; where given, it reads once, few, many or a size class.

- | - | TRBJ2-1 | TRBV5-4 | 14 | CASSWGGDYNEQFF | TGTGCCAGCAGCTGGGGCGGGGACTACAATGAGCAGTTCTTC
- | TRBD1 | TRBJ2-7 | TRBV7-6 | 15 | CASSPGTGGSYEQYF | TGTGCCAGCAGCCCCGGGACAGGGGGATCCTACGAGCAGTACTTC
once | TRBD1 | TRBJ1-6 | TRBV28 | 14 | CASSVGDRNSPLHF | TGTGCCAGCAGTGTCGGGGACAGAAATTCACCCCTCCACTTT
few | - | TRBJ2-7 | TRBV3-1/TRBV3-2 | 12 | CASSQAHGEQYF | TGTGCCAGCAGCCAAGCGCACGGGGAGCAGTACTTC
- | TRBD1 | TRBJ1-4 | TRBV18 | 15 | CASSPRGQGNEKLFF | TGTGCCAGCTCACCACGAGGACAGGGTAATGAAAAACTGTTTTTT
- | TRBD1 | TRBJ2-1 | TRBV4-3 | 15 | CASSQRDRGNNEQFF | TGCGCCAGCAGCCAGAGGGACAGGGGGAACAATGAGCAGTTCTTC
- | TRBD2 | TRBJ2-7 | TRBV5-1 | 15 | CASSPYSGSTYEQYF | TGCGCCAGCAGCCCATATAGCGGGAGTACCTACGAGCAGTACTTC
- | - | TRBJ2-7 | TRBV20-1 | 14 | CSASSWLYPSEQYF | TGCAGTGCTAGTTCTTGGCTTTACCCCTCCGAGCAGTACTTC
- | - | TRBJ2-4 | TRBV28 | 15 | CASSFYSTAKNIQYF | TGTGCCAGCAGTTTTTATAGTACAGCCAAAAACATTCAGTACTTC
- | TRBD1 | TRBJ1-5 | TRBV19 | 15 | CASSKGQVIYQPQHF | TGTGCCAGTAGTAAAGGACAGGTTATTTATCAGCCCCAGCATTTT
- | TRBD2 | TRBJ2-1 | TRBV5-6 | 15 | CASSYSGSSYNEQFF | TGTGCCAGCAGCTATAGCGGGTCCTCCTACAATGAGCAGTTCTTC
few | - | TRBJ1-5 | TRBV4-1 | 15 | CASSQDELVSRPQHF | TGCGCCAGCAGCCAAGATGAATTGGTCTCGAGGCCCCAGCATTTT
- | - | TRBJ1-6 | TRBV4-3 | 16 | CASSQDLGHGNSPLHF | TGCGCCAGCAGCCAAGATTTGGGACATGGTAATTCACCCCTCCACTTT
once | - | TRBJ2-1 | TRBV3-1/TRBV3-2 | 15 | CASSAAGGSYNEQFF | TGTGCCAGCAGCGCGGCCGGGGGCTCCTACAATGAGCAGTTCTTC
- | TRBD2 | TRBJ2-1 | TRBV24-1 | 16 | CATSDNSGRSYNEQFF | TGTGCCACCAGTGATAATAGCGGGAGGAGCTACAATGAGCAGTTCTTC
- | TRBD1 | TRBJ1-4 | TRBV6-5 | 14 | CASSYSTGTEKLFF | TGTGCCAGCAGTTACTCGACAGGGACTGAAAAACTGTTTTTT
once | TRBD2 | TRBJ2-7 | TRBV6-5 | 14 | CASSRASGTYEQYF | TGTGCCAGCAGTAGAGCTAGCGGGACCTACGAGCAGTACTTC
- | TRBD1 | TRBJ2-2 | TRBV18 | 16 | CASSSGQGANTGELFF | TGTGCCAGCTCATCGGGACAGGGGGCAAATACCGGGGAGCTGTTTTTT
- | - | TRBJ1-5 | TRBV19 | 13 | CASSIDRAQPQHF | TGTGCCAGTAGTATAGACAGGGCCCAGCCCCAGCATTTT
- | TRBD2 | TRBJ2-1 | TRBV10-3 | 17 | CAISESRPSGRSSSQFF | TGTGCCATCAGTGAGTCGCGGCCTAGCGGGAGGTCCTCCTCCCAGTTCTTC
few | - | TRBJ1-2 | TRBV9 | 14 | CASSVVWGGDGYTF | TGTGCCAGCAGCGTAGTCTGGGGCGGTGATGGCTACACCTTC
- | - | TRBJ2-7 | TRBV29-1 | 12 | CSVEAGFDEQYF | TGCAGCGTTGAGGCGGGATTCGACGAGCAGTACTTC
- | - | TRBJ1-4 | TRBV19 | 13 | CASSPWAPPKLFF | TGTGCCAGTAGTCCCTGGGCCCCCCCGAAACTGTTTTTT
- | TRBD2 | TRBJ2-3 | TRBV14 | 13 | CASSRGRGDTQYF | TGTGCCAGCAGCCGCGGGAGGGGGGATACGCAGTATTTT
- | - | TRBJ2-2 | TRBV28 | 15 | CASSFISSGTGELFF | TGTGCCAGCAGTTTCATCTCGTCGGGCACCGGGGAGCTGTTTTTT
- | TRBD2 | TRBJ2-1 | TRBV29-1 | 14 | CSGVGTSGRSEQFF | TGCAGCGGAGTCGGGACTAGCGGGAGGAGCGAGCAGTTCTTC
- | TRBD1 | TRBJ1-1 | TRBV5-1 | 16 | CASSPGTGTMNTEAFF | TGCGCCAGCAGCCCAGGGACAGGGACTATGAACACTGAAGCTTTCTTT
- | - | TRBJ2-7 | TRBV5-6 | 14 | CASSLGQGLYEQYF | TGTGCCAGCAGCTTGGGCCAGGGACTTTACGAGCAGTACTTC
few | - | TRBJ1-1 | TRBV10-3 | 13 | CAISPEPNTEAFF | TGTGCCATCTCTCCGGAGCCGAACACTGAAGCTTTCTTT
few | - | TRBJ1-6 | TRBV9 | 14 | CASSPRGMLRPLHF | TGTGCCAGCAGCCCTAGAGGGATGCTAAGACCCCTCCACTTT
- | TRBD1 | TRBJ1-1 | TRBV12-3/TRBV12-4 | 12 | CASSYQGAEAFF | TGTGCCAGCAGTTACCAGGGGGCTGAAGCTTTCTTT
- | - | TRBJ2-5 | TRBV3-1/TRBV3-2 | 14 | CASSQSGVGETQYF | TGTGCCAGCAGTCAGTCCGGGGTAGGAGAGACCCAGTACTTC
- | - | TRBJ1-6 | TRBV10-1 | 15 | CASRPSSSYNSPLHF | TGCGCCAGCAGGCCAAGTAGCTCCTATAATTCACCCCTCCACTTT
- | TRBD1 | TRBJ1-5 | TRBV27 | 16 | CASSPRDSQRNQPQHF | TGTGCCAGCAGTCCTAGGGACAGCCAGCGGAATCAGCCCCAGCATTTT
- | TRBD1 | TRBJ1-6 | TRBV5-1 | 16 | CASSPVGTGNNSPLHF | TGCGCCAGCAGCCCTGTTGGGACAGGGAATAATTCACCCCTCCACTTT
- | - | TRBJ2-2 | TRBV11-1 | 14 | CASSRDSGTGELFF | TGTGCCAGCAGCCGTGACAGTGGGACCGGGGAGCTGTTTTTT
few | - | TRBJ1-1 | TRBV19 | 13 | CASSTPSGTEAFF | TGTGCCAGTAGCACACCTTCGGGGACTGAAGCTTTCTTT
- | - | TRBJ1-2 | TRBV2 | 16 | CASSRRSQQANYGYTF | TGTGCCAGCAGCCGCCGGTCGCAGCAAGCGAACTATGGCTACACCTTC
- | - | TRBJ2-3 | TRBV2 | 12 | CASSDRVDTQYF | TGTGCCAGCAGTGACCGAGTAGATACGCAGTATTTT
- | TRBD2 | TRBJ2-2 | TRBV11-2 | 14 | CASTRGGFSGELFF | TGTGCCAGCACCCGGGGGGGATTCAGCGGGGAGCTGTTTTTT
- | - | TRBJ1-2 | TRBV14 | 14 | CASSRWPDIYGYTF | TGTGCCAGCAGCCGCTGGCCGGACATCTATGGCTACACCTTC
- | - | TRBJ1-2 | TRBV6-5 | 14 | CASRGSTGNYGYTF | TGTGCCAGCAGGGGATCTACAGGGAACTATGGCTACACCTTC
once | - | TRBJ2-5 | TRBV2 | 14 | CASNRDRSQETQYF | TGTGCCAGCAACCGAGACAGAAGCCAAGAGACCCAGTACTTC
- | TRBD2 | TRBJ2-7 | TRBV10-2 | 15 | CASKGAGGSSYEQYF | TGCGCCAGCAAGGGAGCGGGAGGGTCCTCCTACGAGCAGTACTTC
many | - | TRBJ1-4 | TRBV6-6 | 15 | CASSLRGGYDEKLFF | TGTGCCAGCAGTCTACGGGGGGGCTATGATGAAAAACTGTTTTTT
- | TRBD1 | TRBJ2-5 | TRBV5-6 | 14 | CASSLTGGRETQYF | TGTGCCAGCAGCTTAACAGGGGGCAGAGAGACCCAGTACTTC
- | - | TRBJ1-1 | TRBV7-2 | 14 | CASSSSGGRTEAFF | TGTGCCAGCAGCTCATCGGGGGGGAGGACTGAAGCTTTCTTT
- | TRBD1 | TRBJ1-2 | TRBV28 | 14 | CASSLSGQGTGYTF | TGTGCCAGCAGTCTCTCGGGACAGGGGACCGGCTACACCTTC
- | TRBD2 | TRBJ2-7 | TRBV6-6 | 21 | CASSGSQGKAVSGGKSYEQYF | TGTGCCAGCAGTGGATCCCAGGGGAAAGCAGTTAGCGGGGGGAAATCCTACGAGCAGTACTTC
- | - | TRBJ1-3 | TRBV5-6 | 16 | CASSLEARVWGNTIYF | TGTGCCAGCAGCTTGGAGGCCAGGGTGTGGGGAAACACCATATATTTT
- | TRBD2 | TRBJ2-1 | TRBV5-8 | 15 | CASSPSGRRDNEQFF | TGTGCCAGCAGCCCGAGCGGGAGAAGGGACAATGAGCAGTTCTTC
- | - | TRBJ1-2 | TRBV6-1 | 15 | CASSETGTSHYGYTF | TGTGCCAGCAGTGAAACCGGGACTTCTCATTATGGCTACACCTTC